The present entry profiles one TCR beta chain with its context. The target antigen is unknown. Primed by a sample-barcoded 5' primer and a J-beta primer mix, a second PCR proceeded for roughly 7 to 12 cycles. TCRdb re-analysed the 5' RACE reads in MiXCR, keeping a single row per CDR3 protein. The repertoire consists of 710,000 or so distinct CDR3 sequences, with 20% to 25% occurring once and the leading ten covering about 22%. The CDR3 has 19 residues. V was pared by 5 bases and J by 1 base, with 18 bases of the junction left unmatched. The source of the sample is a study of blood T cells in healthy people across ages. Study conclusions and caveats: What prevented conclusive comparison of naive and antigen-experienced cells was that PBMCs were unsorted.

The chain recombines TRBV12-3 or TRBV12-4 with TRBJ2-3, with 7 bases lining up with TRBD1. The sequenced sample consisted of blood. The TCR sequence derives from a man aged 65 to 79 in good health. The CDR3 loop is CASSPGTALLWGGTDTQYF. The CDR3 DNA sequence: TGTGCCAGCAGTCCCGGGACAGCATTACTCTGGGGTGGCACAGATACGCAGTATTTT.